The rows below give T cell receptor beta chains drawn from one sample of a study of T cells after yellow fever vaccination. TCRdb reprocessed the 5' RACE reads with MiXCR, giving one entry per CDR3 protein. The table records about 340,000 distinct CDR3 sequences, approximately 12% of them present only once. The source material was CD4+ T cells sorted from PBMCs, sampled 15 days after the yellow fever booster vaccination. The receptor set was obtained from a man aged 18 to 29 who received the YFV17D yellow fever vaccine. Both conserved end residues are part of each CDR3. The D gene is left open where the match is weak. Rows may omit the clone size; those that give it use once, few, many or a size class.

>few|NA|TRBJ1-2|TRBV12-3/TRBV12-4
CASSLKPASLGYGYTF
TGTGCCAGCAGTTTAAAACCAGCTTCGTTGGGCTATGGCTACACCTTC
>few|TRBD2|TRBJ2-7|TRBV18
CASSDRLADEQYF
TGTGCCAGCTCAGACAGACTAGCCGACGAGCAGTACTTC
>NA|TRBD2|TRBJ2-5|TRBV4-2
CASSPAHQRGGGETQYF
TGTGCCAGCAGCCCAGCCCACCAGCGGGGGGGCGGGGAGACCCAGTACTTC
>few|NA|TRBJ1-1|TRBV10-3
CAISEQIYKNTEAFF
TGTGCCATCAGTGAGCAAATCTACAAGAACACTGAAGCTTTCTTT
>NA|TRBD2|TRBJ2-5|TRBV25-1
CASQTSGGPGTQYF
TGTGCCAGCCAAACTAGCGGGGGGCCCGGGACCCAGTACTTC
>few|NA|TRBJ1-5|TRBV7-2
CASSLQSSNQPQHF
TGTGCCAGCAGCTTACAGAGCAGCAATCAGCCCCAGCATTTT
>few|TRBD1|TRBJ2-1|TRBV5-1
CASSPPPDRSYNEQFF
TGCGCCAGCAGCCCCCCCCCGGACAGGTCTTACAATGAGCAGTTCTTC
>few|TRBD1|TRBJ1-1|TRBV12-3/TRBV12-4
CASSLRTGPNTEAFF
TGTGCCAGCAGTTTGCGGACAGGGCCGAACACTGAAGCTTTCTTT
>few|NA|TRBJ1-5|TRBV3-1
CASSAGSQPQHF
TGTGCCAGCAGCGCGGGGAGTCAGCCCCAGCATTTT
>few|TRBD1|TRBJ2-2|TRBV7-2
CASRRQGSGELFF
TGTGCCAGCAGGCGACAGGGTTCCGGGGAGCTGTTTTTT
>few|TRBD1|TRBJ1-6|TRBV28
CASRVGQVFSPLHF
TGTGCCAGCAGGGTGGGACAGGTTTTTTCACCCCTCCACTTT
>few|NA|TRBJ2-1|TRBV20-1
CSARSVSGDRNEQFF
TGCAGTGCTCGCTCCGTGTCGGGGGACCGCAATGAGCAGTTCTTC
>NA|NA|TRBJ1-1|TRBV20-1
CSAPLAIEAFF
TGCAGTGCTCCTCTCGCGATTGAAGCTTTCTTT
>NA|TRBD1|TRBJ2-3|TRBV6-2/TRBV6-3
CASRFRGRTDTQYF
TGTGCCAGCCGCTTTAGGGGGCGGACAGATACGCAGTATTTT
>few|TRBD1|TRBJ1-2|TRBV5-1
CASSLGTGDPYGYTF
TGCGCCAGCAGCTTGGGAACAGGGGACCCCTATGGCTACACCTTC
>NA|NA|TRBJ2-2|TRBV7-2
CASSLRQIGELFF
TGTGCCAGCAGCTTAAGGCAGATCGGGGAGCTGTTTTTT
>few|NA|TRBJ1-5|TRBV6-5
CASSYGQDNQPQHF
TGTGCCAGCAGTTATGGTCAGGATAATCAGCCCCAGCATTTT
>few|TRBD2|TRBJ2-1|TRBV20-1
CSATSGGVDEQFF
TGCAGTGCTACCAGCGGGGGGGTAGATGAGCAGTTCTTC
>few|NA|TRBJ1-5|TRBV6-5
CASSYSGRTPNQPQHF
TGTGCCAGCAGTTACTCGGGCAGGACTCCGAATCAGCCCCAGCATTTT
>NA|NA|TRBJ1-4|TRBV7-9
CASSRTARNEKLFF
TGTGCCAGCAGCCGGACAGCGAGAAATGAAAAACTGTTTTTT
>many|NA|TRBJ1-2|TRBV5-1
CASSLSGGTDPTSYTF
TGCGCCAGCAGCTTGTCCGGGGGCACCGACCCCACGAGCTACACCTTC
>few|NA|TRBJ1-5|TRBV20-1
CSARDPGAGQPQHF
TGCAGTGCTAGAGATCCGGGGGCCGGTCAGCCCCAGCATTTT
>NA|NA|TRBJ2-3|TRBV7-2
CASSPSVDTQYF
TGTGCCAGCAGTCCTAGCGTGGATACGCAGTATTTT
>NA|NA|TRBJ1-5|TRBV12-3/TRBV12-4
CASSVSGVRQPQHF
TGTGCCAGCAGTGTTTCAGGGGTACGACAGCCCCAGCATTTT
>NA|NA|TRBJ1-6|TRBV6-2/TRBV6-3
CASSYRGGGSSPLHF
TGTGCCAGCAGTTACCGCGGAGGCGGAAGTTCACCCCTCCACTTT
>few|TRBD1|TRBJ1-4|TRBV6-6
CASSLQGGNEKLFF
TGTGCCAGCAGCCTACAGGGGGGGAATGAAAAACTGTTTTTT
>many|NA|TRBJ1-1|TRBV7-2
CASSPILDGTPFF
TGTGCCAGCAGCCCTATTTTAGACGGGACTCCTTTCTTT
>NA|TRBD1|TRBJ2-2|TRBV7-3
CASSLVQGDGELFF
TGTGCCAGCAGCTTAGTGCAGGGGGACGGGGAGCTGTTTTTT
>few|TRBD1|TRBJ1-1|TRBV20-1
CSANRGANTEAFF
TGCAGTGCAAACAGGGGGGCGAACACTGAAGCTTTCTTT
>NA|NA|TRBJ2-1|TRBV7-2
CASSSDSFRRFF
TGTGCCAGCAGCTCCGACAGTTTTAGACGGTTCTTC
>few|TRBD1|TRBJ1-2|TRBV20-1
CSAYQGAGYGYTF
TGCAGTGCTTATCAGGGGGCTGGCTATGGCTACACCTTC
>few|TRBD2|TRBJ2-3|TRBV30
CAWGRLAGGLDTQYF
TGTGCCTGGGGTCGTTTAGCGGGGGGGCTGGATACGCAGTATTTT
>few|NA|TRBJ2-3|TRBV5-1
CASSSSGYRSADTQYF
TGCGCCAGCAGCTCGTCAGGGTATAGGAGCGCAGATACGCAGTATTTT
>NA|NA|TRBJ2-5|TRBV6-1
CASRPNGLYQETQYF
TGTGCCAGCAGGCCCAACGGGTTATACCAAGAGACCCAGTACTTC
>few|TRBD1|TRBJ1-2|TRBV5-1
CASSAGHRAGGGSNYGYTF
TGCGCCAGCAGCGCCGGTCATCGAGCAGGGGGAGGATCGAACTATGGCTACACCTTC
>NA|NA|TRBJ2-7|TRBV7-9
CASSPKNGGEQYF
TGTGCCAGCAGCCCTAAAAATGGGGGCGAGCAGTACTTC
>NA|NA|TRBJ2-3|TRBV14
CASSQVHRTDTQYF
TGTGCCAGCAGCCAAGTTCACCGCACAGATACGCAGTATTTT
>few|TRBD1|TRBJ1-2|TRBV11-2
CASSSPRGGQGTNYGYTF
TGTGCCAGCAGCTCCCCGAGGGGGGGACAGGGGACTAACTATGGCTACACCTTC
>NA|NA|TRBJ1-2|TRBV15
CATRANQRADYGYTF
TGTGCCACCAGGGCAAATCAGCGGGCGGACTATGGCTACACCTTC
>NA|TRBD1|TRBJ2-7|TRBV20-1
CSARVTGVNEQYF
TGCAGTGCCAGGGTCACAGGGGTCAACGAGCAGTACTTC
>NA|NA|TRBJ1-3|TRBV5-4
CASSLSIGGAGNTIYF
TGTGCCAGCAGCTTGTCGATCGGTGGAGCTGGAAACACCATATATTTT